The T cell receptor beta chain under discussion was sequenced for a study of OX40 agonist ivuxolimab in advanced cancers. Looking at the study overall: A male proportion of about 80% was recorded, with mean age roughly 62 years and range about 23 to 90.

From germline, CDR1 is SGDLS and CDR2 YYNGEE. The CDR3 consists of 14 residues. V lost 2 bases to trimming and J lost 0 bases, with 8 bases between them. The data were produced by immunoSEQ multiplex PCR, yet TCRdb's version contains in-frame clones alone and is incomplete. The sample includes approximately 89,000 clones, around nine tenths of them seen just once. This clone was observed a single time. The input for sequencing was CD4+ or CD8+ T cells sorted from blood, taken in a trial of the OX40 agonist ivuxolimab. V gene TRBV9 combines with J gene TRBJ1-1; D not resolved. The source is an adult with an advanced solid tumor such as melanoma, head and neck, liver or kidney cancer. The DNA for the CDR3 is TGTGCCAGCAGCGTCTCCGGATTGAACACTGAAGCTTTCTTT. Translated, it gives CASSVSGLNTEAFF.